This TCR beta chain appears in the sequencing data of a study of cytomegalovirus exposure and HLA in healthy donors. In germline, CDR1 is SQVTM, CDR2 ANQGSEA. The CDR3 sequence is 15 residues long. Losses at the gene ends were 7 bases for V and 8 bases for J; bases not matched to a gene: 19. Repertoires were generated with immunoSEQ multiplex PCR, while TCRdb's copy carries only in-frame clones and drops some. This sample has 250,000 to 300,000 clones, with about 86% found just once. Material for sequencing was PBMCs. V and J are TRBV29-1 and TRBJ2-7, with 8 bases identical to TRBD1. This clonotype originated in a woman between 18 and 29 years old in good health and CMV-seronegative. CDR3 sequence reads: CSAIPPPTGDSKQYF. CDR3 DNA: TGCAGCGCCATACCCCCCCCGACAGGGGACTCTAAGCAGTACTTC.